Below are 26 T cell receptor beta chains sequenced from a single sample in a study of shared clonotypes between healthy human individuals. Sequencing used immunoSEQ multiplex PCR; TCRdb keeps in-frame clones, though not all of them. The sample shows about 2,500,000 clones, just over 90% of them seen only once. The sample consisted of naive CD4+ T cells sorted from blood. The subset denotes: CD45RA+ positively selected. All receptors derive from a man between 18 and 35 years old in good health.

This clone was counted a single time. Other DNA sequences of this sample code for an identical CDR3. The V and J genes are TRBV19 and TRBJ2-7, with D perhaps matching TRBD1 (5 bases). The V gene lost 5 bases and the J gene lost 0 bases, with 11 bases spanning the gap. The CDR3 is 14 amino acids. Germline V gene sequence: CDR1 LNHDA, CDR2 SQIVND (reference sequence). CDR3 region: CASSGQGSSYEQYF. Written as DNA, the CDR3 is TGTGCCAGTAGTGGGCAGGGCAGCTCCTACGAGCAGTACTTC.

The chain has TRBV5-6 and TRBJ1-2; no definite D call. This CDR3 is 12 amino acids long. Germline V gives CDR1 SGHDT, CDR2 YYEEEE. Trimming took off 3 bases at V and 3 bases at J, with 6 bases between the two ends. Written as DNA, the CDR3 is TGTGCCAGCAGCTCGCAGGACTATGGCTACACCTTC. This codes for CASSSQDYGYTF.

This clone is a singleton in its sample. This sequence joins TRBV18 and TRBJ2-1; 11 bases are shared with TRBD2. Germline trimming cut 3 bases from V and 6 bases from J; bases unmatched to any gene: 4. Germline lookup yields CDR1 KGHSH and CDR2 LQKENI. This CDR3 has 15 residues. The CDR3 DNA sequence: TGTGCCAGCTCACCGGTAGCGGGAGGGCCCAATGAGCAGTTCTTC. This sequence encodes CASSPVAGGPNEQFF.

The chain couples TRBV7-2 to TRBJ2-7; D might be TRBD1 or TRBD2, each matching 6 bases. Trimming removed 5 bases from V and 5 bases from J, with 16 bases in between. The CDR3 consists of 14 residues. Germline CDR1 SGHTA, CDR2 FQGNSA. The CDR3 DNA reads as TGTGCCAGCAGCCCGGGGGCCATTTGGGACGAGCAGTACTTC. It translates to CASSPGAIWDEQYF.

V usage is TRBV23-1 and J usage is TRBJ2-5; no clear D. TRBV23-1 is reported as an ORF; its role is uncertain. V lost 4 bases and J 1 base, leaving 19 bases between the germline ends. The CDR3 has 17 residues. The CDR3 nucleotides are TGCGCCAGCAGTCCCCCAGTTGGACGGACCTGCCAAGAGACCCAGTACTTC. Translation: CASSPPVGRTCQETQYF.

The V and J genes are TRBV18 and TRBJ2-7; TRBD2 might be the D (5 bases). Trimming took 3 bases from V and 1 from J, leaving 16 bases between them. The CDR3 totals 16 residues. Germline V gene data show CDR1 as KGHSH and CDR2 as LQKENI. CDR3 sequence reads: CASSPPRAGGSYEQYF. The CDR3, as DNA: TGTGCCAGCTCACCTCCGAGGGCAGGCGGGTCCTACGAGCAGTACTTC.

V is TRBV11-2 and J is TRBJ2-7; no clear D. CDR1 and CDR2 from the germline V gene are SGHAT and FQNNGV. The CDR3 length is 15 residues. V was shortened by 2 bases and J by 1 base, with 12 bases between the two germline ends. DNA for the CDR3: TGTGCCAGCAGCTTACAGGACGGATGGTCCTACGAGCAGTACTTC. Encoded protein: CASSLQDGWSYEQYF. The entire variable domain, with the rest obtained from reference TRBV11-2 and TRBJ2-7, is as follows: EAGVAQSPRYKIIEKRQSVAFWCNPISGHATLYWYQQILGQGPKLLIQFQNNGVVDDSQLPKDRFSAERLKGVDSTLKIQPAKLEDSAVYLCASSLQDGWSYEQYFGPGTRLTVT.

About this clone: The identical CDR3 is also encoded by other nucleotide sequences in the sample. This sequence joins TRBV5-1 and TRBJ1-4, with 12 nucleotides matching TRBD1. After removal of 5 bases from V and 5 bases from J, the junction contained 4 bases not matched to a gene. Germline CDR1 is SGHRS and CDR2 is YFSETQ. The CDR3 extends over 15 amino acids. This CDR3 reads CASRGTGGPNEKLFF. CDR3 bases: TGCGCCAGCAGGGGGACAGGGGGCCCGAATGAAAAACTGTTTTTT.

The chain recombines TRBV19 with TRBJ1-2; D unclear. Germline values: CDR1 LNHDA, CDR2 SQIVND (reference sequence). This CDR3 contains 14 residues. The V end lost 6 bases, the J end lost 0 bases, and 11 bases lay between the germline ends. CDR3 coding DNA: TGTGCCAGTAGCCAGGCGGCACCTAACTATGGCTACACCTTC. It specifies CASSQAAPNYGYTF.

This clone came up a few times. The chain is built from TRBV10-3 and TRBJ1-1; no clear D. The CDR3 contains 13 residues. V was pared by 6 bases and J by 0 bases, with 8 bases between. From germline, CDR1 is ENHRY and CDR2 SYGVKD. This CDR3 reads CAISTELNTEAFF. The DNA of the CDR3 is TGTGCCATCAGCACAGAGCTGAACACTGAAGCTTTCTTT.

V gene TRBV30 combines with J gene TRBJ2-1; D is uncertain. Trimming took off 1 base at V and 6 bases at J, with 13 bases between the two ends. Germline values: CDR1 GTSNPN, CDR2 SVGIG (reference sequence). The CDR3 is made up of 14 amino acids. CDR3 sequence (DNA): TGTGCCTGGAGTGGACACCTTAGGTTCAATGAGCAGTTCTTC. Amino acids: CAWSGHLRFNEQFF.

This sequence joins TRBV6-5 and TRBJ1-3; no clear D. Germline V gives CDR1 MNHEY, CDR2 SVGAGI. The germline V and J ends were trimmed by 0 bases and 6 bases, with 12 bases remaining between them. This CDR3 has 15 residues. The CDR3 loop reads CASSYSFSGLNTIYF. The CDR3 DNA is TGTGCCAGCAGTTACTCGTTTTCGGGGTTAAACACCATATATTTT.

This clone was recorded once. This chain connects TRBV5-1 to TRBJ2-5; D might be TRBD2 (5 bases). This CDR3 contains 15 residues. The V gene's germline CDR1 is SGHRS and CDR2 YFSETQ. V dropped 4 bases and J dropped 6 bases, with 19 bases sitting between them. The CDR3: CASSPNVGETKTQYF. The CDR3 DNA is TGCGCCAGCAGCCCGAATGTTGGGGAGACAAAGACCCAGTACTTC.

This chain connects TRBV11-2 to TRBJ1-1, with 7 bases fitting TRBD1. This CDR3 comprises 12 residues. With 5 bases clipped from V and 9 bases from J, the junction kept 6 bases outside the gene matches. Germline V CDR1 and CDR2: SGHAT, FQNNGV. The CDR3 protein is CASSQGQTKAFF. As DNA, the CDR3 is TGTGCCAGCAGCCAGGGACAGACCAAAGCTTTCTTT. Drawing the rest from reference TRBV11-2 and TRBJ1-1, the complete variable domain is EAGVAQSPRYKIIEKRQSVAFWCNPISGHATLYWYQQILGQGPKLLIQFQNNGVVDDSQLPKDRFSAERLKGVDSTLKIQPAKLEDSAVYLCASSQGQTKAFFGQGTRLTVV.

This clone was seen only once. This chain links TRBV10-2 with TRBJ1-6; tentative D call: TRBD1 (6 bases). V was pared by 6 bases and J by 8 bases, with 14 bases between. CDR1 is WSHSY and CDR2 is SAAADI in the germline V gene. The CDR3 length is 14 residues. The CDR3 nucleotides are TGCGCCAGCAGATGGGGGCAAATTTATTCACCCCTCCACTTT. Translation: CASRWGQIYSPLHF.

The chain recombines TRBV18 with TRBJ1-5, with D hard to call. In germline, CDR1 is KGHSH, CDR2 LQKENI. The V end lost 6 bases, the J end lost 7 bases, and 16 bases lay between the germline ends. The CDR3 sequence is 14 residues long. CDR3 nucleotides: TGTGCCAGCTCTCCCGGAGTGGGCGAACAGCCCCAGCATTTT. Translating gives CASSPGVGEQPQHF.

Only one count was recorded for this clone. The genes are TRBV7-8 and TRBJ1-2; no firm D call. Germline CDR1 is SGHVS and CDR2 is FQNEAQ. The length of the CDR3 is 16 residues. Trimming took 2 bases from V and 0 from J, leaving 13 bases between them. The CDR3 here is CASSLRAGDTNYGYTF. CDR3 sequence (DNA): TGTGCCAGCAGCTTAAGGGCTGGGGATACTAACTATGGCTACACCTTC.

The chain joins TRBV15 to TRBJ2-5; D is possibly TRBD1 or TRBD2 (5 bases each). The V gene lost 3 bases and the J gene lost 4 bases, with 18 bases spanning the gap. Germline V CDR1 and CDR2: LNHNV, YYDKDF (reference sequence). The CDR3 spans 16 residues. This CDR3 is CATSRRSKTRGETQYF. The CDR3 nucleotides are TGTGCCACCAGCAGGAGGAGCAAAACGAGGGGAGAGACCCAGTACTTC.

This chain connects TRBV7-6 to TRBJ1-1, with 7 nucleotides matching TRBD1. Germline CDR1 reads SGHVS; CDR2 reads FNYEAQ. Trimming cost V 0 bases and J 3 bases; bases outside gene matches: 4. This CDR3 has 15 residues. The CDR3 sequence is CASSLAGQAYTEAFF. The CDR3 DNA sequence: TGTGCCAGCAGCTTAGCAGGACAGGCCTACACTGAAGCTTTCTTT.

This clone has just a few counts. The chain carries TRBV10-3 and TRBJ1-6, with D maybe TRBD1 (5 bases). CDR1 and CDR2 (germline): ENHRY, SYGVKD. Trimming took 6 bases from V and 9 from J, leaving 15 bases between them. The CDR3 is made up of 14 amino acids. The CDR3 is CAIRGTPEVSPLHF. CDR3 nucleotide sequence: TGTGCCATCAGGGGGACCCCCGAAGTTTCACCCCTCCACTTT.

This clone was seen only once. The CDR3 sequence is CASSLDGGKSTGELFF. For the CDR3, the DNA is TGTGCCAGCAGCTTAGATGGGGGCAAGAGCACCGGGGAGCTGTTTTTT. This chain uses TRBV11-3 with TRBJ2-2; D might be TRBD1 (6 bases). The CDR3 loop spans 16 amino acids. Trimming pared 0 bases from V and 4 bases from J, leaving 12 bases between. The germline V gene has CDR1 SGHNT and CDR2 YENEEA.

This chain connects TRBV28 to TRBJ1-5; 7 bases are a match to TRBD1. The CDR3 extends over 14 amino acids. Looked up from germline, CDR1 is MDHEN and CDR2 is SYDVKM. Losses at the gene ends were 5 bases for V and 7 bases for J; bases not matched to a gene: 8. CDR3 DNA: TGTGCCAGCAGTCCTCAGGGGGGAGGGCAGCCCCAGCATTTT. Amino acid sequence: CASSPQGGGQPQHF.

The chain is built from TRBV6-5 and TRBJ2-7; the match to TRBD2 covers 7 bases. This CDR3 has 16 residues. Germline trimming cut 2 bases from V and 0 bases from J; bases unmatched to any gene: 7. CDR1 is MNHEY, CDR2 SVGAGI, per germline. The CDR3 DNA follows: TGTGCCAGCAGTTACAGCGGGGCACCCAGCTCCTACGAGCAGTACTTC. Translated: CASSYSGAPSSYEQYF.

This clone was observed once. The J gene is TRBJ1-6, the V gene TRBV4-1; 10 nucleotides match TRBD1. The germline V gene encodes CDR1 MGHRA and CDR2 YSYEKL. This CDR3 has 17 amino acids. The trim removed 1 base at V and 5 bases at J, leaving 5 bases unmatched. CDR3 sequence: CASSQAPGTGDNSPLHF. The CDR3 bases are TGCGCCAGCAGCCAAGCACCCGGGACAGGGGATAATTCACCCCTCCACTTT.

J is TRBJ2-1 and V is TRBV10-1; 10 bases are shared with TRBD2. This CDR3 region has 17 residues. V dropped 9 bases and J dropped 2; count of bases not matched to a gene: 13. From germline, CDR1 is WNHNN and CDR2 SYGVQD (reference sequence). The CDR3 sequence: CARIRAGTSDPYNEQFF. In DNA, the CDR3 is TGCGCCAGAATCAGAGCCGGGACTAGCGACCCCTACAATGAGCAGTTCTTC.

The chain carries TRBV7-9 and TRBJ2-1; 9 bases match TRBD2. Germline CDR1 reads SEHNR; CDR2 reads FQNEAQ (reference sequence). CDR3 length equals 17 residues. After removal of 5 bases from V and 4 bases from J, the junction contained 12 bases not matched to a gene. The CDR3 is CASSGNLAGAGYNEQFF. For the CDR3, the DNA is TGTGCCAGCAGCGGCAATTTAGCGGGAGCGGGGTACAATGAGCAGTTCTTC. Based on the CDR3 plus reference TRBV7-9 and TRBJ2-1, the full variable domain is DTGVSQNPRHKITKRGQNVTFRCDPISEHNRLYWYRQTLGQGPEFLTYFQNEAQLEKSRLLSDRFSAERPKGSFSTLEIQRTEQGDSAMYLCASSGNLAGAGYNEQFFGPGTRLTVL.